The 16 T cell receptor beta chains listed next were all sequenced from one sample in a study of regulatory T cells in long-lasting Graves disease. The time point here: persistent/refractory GD, antithyroid drugs over 5 years with positive TRAb. PBMC-derived RNA was used for the TCR library. Construction of the TCR beta libraries employed iRepertoire HTBI primers in conjunction with Arm-PCR of CDR3 regions. TCRdb recomputed calls from the multiplex PCR reads with MiXCR, one row per CDR3 protein. The sample consists of around 510,000 distinct CDR3 sequences, roughly 20% of them appearing once. The sequences come from peripheral blood mononuclear cells (PBMCs), collected when the disease was refractory, from a patient treated with antithyroid drugs. The receptors were gathered from a female donor with Graves disease.

Only a few counts were recorded for this clonotype. V gene TRBV2 combines with J gene TRBJ2-1; 11 nucleotides align to TRBD2. Unmatched junction bases numbered 6, after V lost 7 bases and J lost 4 bases. Per the germline V gene, CDR1 is SNHLY and CDR2 is FYNNEI. The CDR3 extends over 15 amino acids. CDR3 residues: CASKPSGRRYNEQFF. The CDR3 region has the DNA TGTGCCAGCAAGCCTAGCGGGAGGCGATACAATGAGCAGTTCTTC.

This clonotype was seen a few times. V is TRBV6-1 and J is TRBJ2-7; perhaps D is TRBD1 or TRBD2 (6 bases each). Trimming cost V 7 bases and J 0 bases, with 22 bases left between them. The CDR3 is 17 amino acids. The germline V gene has CDR1 MNHNS and CDR2 SASEGT. CDR3 region: CASTPHSVGGFSYEQYF. The CDR3 bases are TGTGCCAGCACCCCTCACTCGGTAGGGGGGTTCTCCTACGAGCAGTACTTC.

Many counts were recorded for this clonotype. As DNA, the CDR3 is TGTGCCAGCAGCCCGGGCGCGATACACTCCTACGAGCAGTACTTC. Protein sequence: CASSPGAIHSYEQYF. This chain connects TRBV28 to TRBJ2-7, with D uncertain. Trimming took off 6 bases at V and 0 bases at J, with 15 bases between the two ends. CDR1 and CDR2 from the germline V gene are MDHEN and SYDVKM. This CDR3 contains 15 residues.

This clonotype was counted ten times or more. The V gene is TRBV20-1, the J gene TRBJ2-5, with 9 nucleotides matching TRBD2. The V gene end was trimmed by 6 bases and the J gene end by 5 bases; junction bases not matched to a gene: 10. CDR1 is DFQATT and CDR2 is SNEGSKA in the germline V gene (reference sequence). The CDR3 covers 14 residues. The CDR3 reads CSANVAGAGETQYF. DNA for the CDR3: TGCAGTGCCAACGTAGCGGGAGCGGGGGAGACCCAGTACTTC.

The V gene is TRBV12-3 or TRBV12-4, the J gene TRBJ1-1; TRBD1 aligns across 12 bases. V dropped 3 bases and J dropped 5; count of bases not matched to a gene: 4. The CDR3 spans 15 residues. CDR3 nucleotide sequence: TGTGCCAGCAGTTTGGGACAGGGGGCTTTGACTGAAGCTTTCTTT. Protein product: CASSLGQGALTEAFF.

The chain links TRBV11-2 to TRBJ2-4; 8 bases agree with TRBD2. Germline CDR1 and CDR2: SGHAT and FQNNGV. There are 18 residues in the CDR3. The V and J ends lost 5 bases and 0 bases, in that order; junction bases with no gene match: 12. The CDR3 is CASSLPGLVSLAKNIQYF. As DNA, the CDR3 is TGTGCCAGCAGCCTTCCGGGACTAGTCTCCTTAGCCAAAAACATTCAGTACTTC.

The table lists this clonotype with a few counts. V gene TRBV7-9 combines with J gene TRBJ2-7; 7 bases align to TRBD1. The CDR3 is 13 amino acids. Germline V gene sequence: CDR1 SEHNR, CDR2 FQNEAQ (reference sequence). J gave up 3 bases and V 4 bases, and 3 bases lay outside the gene matches. In DNA form, the CDR3 reads TGTGCCAGCAGCTCCTGGGACAGCTACGAGCAGTACTTC. Protein product: CASSSWDSYEQYF.

Details on this clonotype: A much more abundant neighbour one base away suggests this may be a read error. This chain joins TRBV6-2 or TRBV6-3 and TRBJ1-2, with 8 bases identical to TRBD1. The CDR3 is made up of 14 amino acids. Germline V gives CDR1 MNHEY, CDR2 SVGEGT. CDR3 amino acids: CASDPGQGNNGCTF. CDR3 nucleotide sequence: TGTGCCAGCGACCCCGGACAGGGTAACAATGGCTGCACCTTC.

At least ten counts were recorded for this clonotype. The rearrangement uses TRBV20-1 and TRBJ2-5; possible D gene TRBD2, 6 bases. The V end lost 6 bases, the J end lost 5 bases, and 10 bases lay between the germline ends. The CDR3 contains 11 residues. Germline V gene lookup returns CDR1 DFQATT and CDR2 SNEGSKA (reference sequence). The CDR3 nucleotides read TGCAGTGCAGGGAGCGGGGAGACCCAGTACTTC. Protein product: CSAGSGETQYF.

The chain is built from TRBV19 and TRBJ1-6, with TRBD1 matching over 8 bases. The CDR3 sequence is 15 residues long. V gave up 5 bases and J gave up 7 bases; unmatched junction bases: 7. CDR1 LNHDA and CDR2 SQIVND come from the germline V gene (reference sequence). The CDR3 coding sequence is TGTGCCAGTAGTGTGGCCGGGACAGGAAATTCACCCCTCCACTTT. Residues: CASSVAGTGNSPLHF.

In this sample, this clonotype turned up a few times. The V gene is TRBV10-3, the J gene TRBJ2-7, with TRBD2 identical over 10 bases. CDR3 length: 14 residues. CDR1 is ENHRY and CDR2 is SYGVKD in the germline V gene. V dropped 10 bases and J dropped 7; count of bases not matched to a gene: 13. CDR3 amino acids: CASRQAGGGSEQYF. The CDR3 nucleotides are TGTGCCAGCAGGCAAGCGGGAGGGGGGTCAGAGCAGTACTTC.

The chain employs TRBV28 and TRBJ2-5; TRBD1 matches 8 bases. The CDR3 spans 15 residues. The J segment lost 5 bases and the V segment lost 8 bases, leaving 13 bases of the junction unmatched. The germline gives CDR1 MDHEN, CDR2 SYDVKM. The CDR3 coding sequence is TGTGCCAGCCGCGTGTCAGGGGGCGCAGGGGAGACCCAGTACTTC. Translation: CASRVSGGAGETQYF.

This clonotype was seen at least ten times. The CDR3 protein is CASSLSGGGTGELFF. The DNA for the CDR3 is TGTGCCAGCAGTTTATCCGGTGGAGGCACCGGGGAGCTGTTTTTT. The V call is TRBV27, the J call TRBJ2-2; D perhaps matches TRBD2 (5 bases). Trimming shortened V by 0 bases and J by 4 bases, and 9 bases separated the two germline ends. CDR3 length: 15 residues. Germline V CDR1 and CDR2: MNHEY, SMNVEV (reference sequence).

The chain recombines TRBV6-1 with TRBJ1-3; D is ambiguous. V was cut by 5 bases and J by 4 bases, with 15 bases left in between. Per germline, CDR1 MNHNS and CDR2 SASEGT. The CDR3 is 15 amino acids. The DNA for the CDR3 is TGTGCCAGCAGTCCCGGGAGAAGAATCGGAAACACCATATATTTT. It encodes CASSPGRRIGNTIYF.

This clonotype was observed many times. This chain uses TRBV11-2 with TRBJ2-7, with no clear D. In germline, CDR1 is SGHAT, CDR2 FQNNGV. V shed 5 bases and J shed 2 bases, with 7 bases lying between them. This CDR3 comprises 12 residues. CDR3 amino acids: CASSRFTYEQYF. The DNA for the CDR3 is TGTGCCAGCAGCCGCTTTACCTACGAGCAGTACTTC.

Many counts were recorded for this clonotype. V and J are TRBV6-5 and TRBJ1-2; 8 bases map to TRBD1. Germline V gene lookup returns CDR1 MNHEY and CDR2 SVGAGI. This CDR3 spans 13 amino acids. With V trimmed by 6 bases and J by 6 bases, 6 bases remained unmatched. CDR3 bases: TGTGCCAGCAGATACGGGGACAGGAATGGCTACACCTTC. Translation gives CASRYGDRNGYTF.